This TCR beta chain emerged from a study of blood T cell repertoires in COVID-19. Study as a whole: Samples taken during acute and convalescent COVID-19 were collected in the United States, Italy and Spain. Sample material is recorded as cDNA or gDNA derived from T cells, B-cell-depleted T cells, or PBMCs.

The germline gives CDR1 LGHNT, CDR2 FRNRAP. V was cut by 4 bases and J by 7 bases, with 9 bases left in between. CDR3 length equals 12 residues. In the authors' methods: Reference gene primer amplification gave estimated nucleated cell counts. TCRdb keeps only in-frame clones here, not all; method: immunoSEQ multiplex PCR. V, J and clone size reflect that table, while D and trimming were determined from the DNA. The repertoire holds about 170,000 clones, with about four fifths as singletons. Seattle's enrolled individuals joined amid active infection and were then monitored longitudinally. The TCR comes from a woman aged 80 or over with COVID-19, enrolled during active disease. The sequenced sample consisted of peripheral blood. The J gene is TRBJ2-3, the V gene TRBV12-5; D ambiguous. Here the CDR3 reads CASGYFRNTQYF. For the CDR3, the DNA is TGTGCTAGTGGTTATTTCAGAAATACGCAGTATTTT.